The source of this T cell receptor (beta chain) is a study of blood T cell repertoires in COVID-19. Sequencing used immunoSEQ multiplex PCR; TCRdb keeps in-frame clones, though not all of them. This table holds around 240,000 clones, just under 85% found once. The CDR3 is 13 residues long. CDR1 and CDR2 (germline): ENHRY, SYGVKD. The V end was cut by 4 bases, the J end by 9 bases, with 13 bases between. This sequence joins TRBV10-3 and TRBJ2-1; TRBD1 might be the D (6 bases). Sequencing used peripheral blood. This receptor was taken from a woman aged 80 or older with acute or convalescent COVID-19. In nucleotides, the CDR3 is TGTGCCATCAGTGGTGAGGGGGTGGGTGAGCAGTTCTTC. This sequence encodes CAISGEGVGEQFF.